There are a few counts of the clone carrying this T cell receptor (beta chain). The record originates from a study of cytomegalovirus exposure and HLA in healthy donors. Researchers ran the PCR with 60 Vbeta and 13 Jbeta primers. TCRdb's table, derived via immunoSEQ multiplex PCR, lists solely in-frame clones and lacks some. The sample lists 100,000 to 150,000 clones; around 72% were seen once. This cohort consisted of healthy bone marrow donors. The CMV serostatus of this donor was not recorded. The CDR3 consists of 11 residues. The germline V gene encodes CDR1 SNHLY and CDR2 FYNNEI. V lost 4 bases, J lost 5 bases, and 4 bases lay in between.

The chain carries TRBV2 and TRBJ2-3; D gene unclear. Sequencing was carried out using PBMCs. The TCR was taken from a human donor in good health. The CDR3 sequence is CASSVKDTQYF. In nucleotides, the CDR3 is TGTGCCAGCAGTGTTAAAGATACGCAGTATTTT.